Following are 11 T cell receptor beta chains from one sample sequenced in a study of blood T cell repertoires in COVID-19. Method: immunoSEQ multiplex PCR; TCRdb's copy keeps in-frame clones and lacks some. The repertoire includes 430,000 or so clones, more than 70% of them detected once, and about 1.4% sits in the top ten. Source material: PBMCs or T cells enriched from blood (not recorded which). The receptors here all came from a woman between 18 and 29 years old who had been exposed to COVID-19.

The gene calls are TRBV7-9 and TRBJ1-1; D may be TRBD1 (6 bases). V lost 6 bases and J 0 bases, leaving 17 bases between the germline ends. The germline V gene encodes CDR1 SEHNR and CDR2 FQNEAQ (reference sequence). The CDR3 spans 16 residues. The CDR3 reads CASRSIRGGMNTEAFF. CDR3 sequence (DNA): TGTGCCAGCAGATCCATAAGGGGGGGAATGAACACTGAAGCTTTCTTT.

The chain couples TRBV12-3 or TRBV12-4 to TRBJ2-3; unclear D gene. The CDR3 has 12 residues. V lost 3 bases to trimming and J lost 6 bases, with 7 bases between them. This CDR3 is CASSFLVDTQYF. The CDR3 DNA sequence: TGTGCCAGCAGTTTCTTAGTTGATACGCAGTATTTT.

The rearrangement links TRBV24-1 to TRBJ2-7; 10 nucleotides align to TRBD2. The junction had 8 bases not matched to a gene; V was cut back by 3 bases and J by 1 base. The V gene's germline CDR1 is KGHDR and CDR2 SFDVKD. CDR3 size: 17 residues. The DNA for the CDR3 is TGTGCCACCAGTGATAGGACTAGCGGACCACCTTCCTACGAGCAGTACTTC. Protein sequence: CATSDRTSGPPSYEQYF.

The chain links TRBV7-2 to TRBJ1-1; D uncertain. Trimming took 1 base from V and 7 from J, leaving 10 bases between them. The CDR3 is 13 residues long. CDR1 is SGHTA and CDR2 is FQGNSA in the germline V gene. CDR3 sequence: CASSLGPTGEAFF. As DNA, the CDR3 is TGTGCCAGCAGCTTAGGGCCGACGGGTGAAGCTTTCTTT. The whole variable domain, filled in from reference TRBV7-2 and TRBJ1-1, reads GAGVSQSPSNKVTEKGKDVELRCDPISGHTALYWYRQSLGQGLEFLIYFQGNSAPDKSGLPSDRFSAERTGGSVSTLTIQRTQQEDSAVYLCASSLGPTGEAFFGQGTRLTVV.

The CDR3 DNA sequence: TGTGCCAGCAGCGTTCAATTACAGGGGCCCGAGCAGTACTTC. Residues: CASSVQLQGPEQYF. The chain combines TRBV9 with TRBJ2-7, with 7 bases matching TRBD1. This CDR3 region has 14 residues. Trimming at V came to 2 bases and at J to 6 bases, leaving 8 bases not matched to a gene. Germline values: CDR1 SGDLS, CDR2 YYNGEE.

The genes are TRBV6-1 and TRBJ1-5; D ambiguous. Germline V gene lookup returns CDR1 MNHNS and CDR2 SASEGT. V shed 2 bases and J shed 5 bases, with 16 bases lying between them. The CDR3 runs 16 residues. CDR3 in amino acids: CASSEHRRELHQPQHF. The CDR3 DNA sequence: TGTGCCAGCAGTGAACATAGGAGGGAGTTGCATCAGCCCCAGCATTTT.

The chain carries TRBV27 and TRBJ1-1, with TRBD1 matching over 9 bases. Per the germline V gene, CDR1 is MNHEY and CDR2 is SMNVEV (reference sequence). The CDR3 contains 14 residues. Trimming at V came to 5 bases and at J to 5 bases, leaving 6 bases not matched to a gene. The CDR3 region has the DNA TGTGCCAGCAGTCCGGGACAGGGAAGGACTGAAGCTTTCTTT. Protein sequence: CASSPGQGRTEAFF.

The rearrangement joins TRBV5-1 to TRBJ2-1, with a tentative D call TRBD1 (6 bases). V was trimmed by 3 bases and J by 10 bases, leaving 14 bases between them. Germline CDR1 SGHRS, CDR2 YFSETQ. This CDR3 is 13 amino acids long. DNA for the CDR3: TGCGCCAGCAGCTGGCCGGCAGGGGTCGAGCAGTTCTTC. This sequence encodes CASSWPAGVEQFF.

The chain is built from TRBV5-1 and TRBJ1-2; D unclear. The CDR3 is 14 residues long. Trimming took 0 bases from V and 0 from J, leaving 6 bases between them. CDR1 and CDR2 (germline): SGHRS, YFSETQ. The DNA of the CDR3 is TGCGCCAGCAGCTTGGATAGATCTAACTATGGCTACACCTTC. This encodes CASSLDRSNYGYTF.

The V call is TRBV14, the J call TRBJ1-2; a possible D gene is TRBD1 (5 bases). The germline gives CDR1 SGHDN, CDR2 FVKESK. The CDR3 is made up of 19 amino acids. V was trimmed by 5 bases and J by 5 bases, leaving 30 bases between them. CDR3 in amino acids: CASSRNRDSFWDIGYGYTF. The CDR3 nucleotides are TGTGCCAGCAGCAGGAACCGGGACTCCTTTTGGGATATTGGTTATGGCTACACCTTC.

The chain carries TRBV29-1 and TRBJ2-1; D remains unclear. CDR3 size: 14 residues. Germline lookup yields CDR1 SQVTM and CDR2 ANQGSEA. Trimming cost V 3 bases and J 2 bases, with 11 bases left between them. CDR3 region: CSVEGSRTYNEQFF. Written as DNA, the CDR3 is TGCAGCGTTGAGGGCAGCCGAACCTACAATGAGCAGTTCTTC.